What follows are 21 T cell receptor beta chains derived from one specimen sequenced in a study of control samples from healthy donors and cancer patients. The method was immunoSEQ multiplex PCR; TCRdb's version includes in-frame clones alone and lacks a portion of them. This table holds 100,000 or so clones, more than 85% found once. Sequencing was performed on blood. The receptor source for this set is a woman between 50 and 59 years old in good health.

J is TRBJ1-5 and V is TRBV19, with 10 bases matching TRBD1. CDR1 is LNHDA, CDR2 SQIVND, per germline (reference sequence). J gave up 4 bases and V 1 base, and 4 bases lay outside the gene matches. The CDR3 covers 16 residues. DNA for the CDR3: TGTGCCAGTAGTATAGTGGGGGGACAGGGGAATCAGCCCCAGCATTTT. Its protein is CASSIVGGQGNQPQHF.

This clone was seen a few times. The V and J genes are TRBV7-8 and TRBJ1-1; no reliable D call. The CDR3 extends over 13 amino acids. Germline assignment: CDR1 SGHVS and CDR2 FQNEAQ. Deletions cut 5 bases from V and 5 bases from J, with 12 bases between. The CDR3 DNA reads as TGTGCCAGCAGCCGGCCAAGCAGGACTGAAGCTTTCTTT. Translated, it gives CASSRPSRTEAFF. Based on the CDR3 plus reference TRBV7-8 and TRBJ1-1, the full variable domain is GAGVSQSPRYKVAKRGQDVALRCDPISGHVSLFWYQQALGQGPEFLTYFQNEAQLDKSGLPSDRFFAERPEGSVSTLKIQRTQQEDSAVYLCASSRPSRTEAFFGQGTRLTVV.

The chain joins TRBV6-5 to TRBJ2-1; 11 bases match TRBD2. Germline-derived CDR1 and CDR2 are MNHEY and SVGAGI. The CDR3 consists of 12 residues. V trimming: 10 bases; J trimming: 10 bases; junction bases outside the gene matches: 6. The CDR3 here is CATVAGGSEQFF. The CDR3 region has the DNA TGTGCCACAGTAGCGGGGGGGTCCGAGCAGTTCTTC.

V and J are TRBV28 and TRBJ2-5, with D perhaps TRBD1 (6 bases). CDR3 size: 13 residues. V lost 6 bases, J lost 4 bases, and 12 bases lay in between. Germline V gives CDR1 MDHEN, CDR2 SYDVKM. CDR3 DNA sequence: TGTGCCAGCAGGGACACAGGGAGAGAGACCCAGTACTTC. Translation: CASRDTGRETQYF.

V and J are TRBV29-1 and TRBJ1-1; unclear D gene. The CDR3 sequence is 11 residues long. V was pared by 3 bases and J by 11 bases, with 13 bases between. Germline CDR1 reads SQVTM; CDR2 reads ANQGSEA. CDR3: CSVDGLFGAFF. The CDR3 region has the DNA TGCAGCGTTGACGGTCTTTTTGGGGCTTTCTTT. The variable domain in full, completed from reference TRBV29-1 and TRBJ1-1, reads SAVISQKPSRDICQRGTSLTIQCQVDSQVTMMFWYRQQPGQSLTLIATANQGSEATYESGFVIDKFPISRPNLTFSTLTVSNMSPEDSSIYLCSVDGLFGAFFGQGTRLTVV.

Written as DNA, the CDR3 is TGTGCCAGCAGCCACGACAACGATATCGCTTCGGGTGGCTACACCTTC. It specifies CASSHDNDIASGGYTF. J is TRBJ1-2 and V is TRBV13; no reliable D call. In germline, CDR1 is PRHDT, CDR2 FYEKMQ (reference sequence). Between the trimmed V and J ends, which lost 5 bases and 7 bases, there was a span of 23 bases. The CDR3 is made up of 16 amino acids.

The genes are TRBV18 and TRBJ2-7; D possibly corresponds to TRBD1 (6 bases). Germline-derived CDR1 and CDR2 are KGHSH and LQKENI. Trimming left V 3 bases short and J 12 bases short, with 15 bases between. This CDR3 spans 12 amino acids. The CDR3 protein is CASSPDNRVTYF. The CDR3 DNA follows: TGTGCCAGCTCACCTGATAACAGGGTAACGTACTTC.

The chain couples TRBV12-3 or TRBV12-4 to TRBJ1-5, with D hard to call. Trimming took off 6 bases at V and 7 bases at J, with 13 bases between the two ends. There are 13 residues in the CDR3. CDR3 amino acids: CASRMRKEQPQHF. CDR3 nucleotide sequence: TGTGCCAGCAGAATGAGGAAGGAGCAGCCCCAGCATTTT.

This chain connects TRBV7-2 to TRBJ2-3; maybe TRBD1 (5 bases). The V end was cut by 1 base, the J end by 2 bases, with 16 bases between. The CDR3 length is 17 residues. Germline V CDR1 and CDR2: SGHTA, FQGNSA. The CDR3 sequence is CASSLDGGATLTDTQYF. Written as DNA, the CDR3 is TGTGCCAGCAGCTTAGACGGTGGGGCAACCCTCACAGATACGCAGTATTTT. Full variable domain (missing parts from reference TRBV7-2 and TRBJ2-3): GAGVSQSPSNKVTEKGKDVELRCDPISGHTALYWYRQSLGQGLEFLIYFQGNSAPDKSGLPSDRFSAERTGGSVSTLTIQRTQQEDSAVYLCASSLDGGATLTDTQYFGPGTRLTVL.

The chain carries TRBV7-2 and TRBJ1-2; TRBD1 matches 8 bases. Germline values: CDR1 SGHTA, CDR2 FQGNSA. The trim removed 3 bases at V and 3 bases at J, leaving 6 bases unmatched. This CDR3 is 15 amino acids long. In DNA, the CDR3 is TGTGCCAGCAGCTTTAGGTCAGGGGGCGACTATGGCTACACCTTC. Its protein is CASSFRSGGDYGYTF.

Comments on this clone: The junction departs from the called germline gene at one end, perhaps through a read error. The rearrangement links TRBV7-8 to TRBJ1-2; D is possibly TRBD1 (6 bases). Germline CDR1 is SGHVS and CDR2 is FQNEAQ. The CDR3 sequence is 16 residues long. The DNA for the CDR3 is TGTGCCAGCAGTTTAGAGCGTTTTCTCCGGCAGGGGGGCTACACCTTC. Translating it yields CASSLERFLRQGGYTF.

The chain combines TRBV6-6 with TRBJ2-6; D is uncertain. V was pared by 2 bases and J by 1 base, with 9 bases between. Germline loops: CDR1 MNHNY, CDR2 SVGAGI (reference sequence). The CDR3 is 16 amino acids. The CDR3 is CASSYGRSSGANVLTF. In nucleotides, the CDR3 is TGTGCCAGCAGTTACGGCAGGAGTTCTGGGGCCAACGTCCTGACTTTC.

This clone was recorded only once. V and J are TRBV19 and TRBJ1-2; a weak D match, TRBD1 (6 bases). V was pared by 5 bases and J by 5 bases, with 24 bases between. Germline V gene lookup returns CDR1 LNHDA and CDR2 SQIVND (reference sequence). The CDR3 has 17 residues. CDR3 region: CASSRGASAGKRYGYTF. The CDR3 DNA reads as TGTGCCAGTAGTCGGGGGGCTTCGGCAGGGAAGCGTTATGGCTACACCTTC.

J is TRBJ1-2 and V is TRBV7-8; a weak D match, TRBD1 (6 bases). Between the trimmed V and J ends, which lost 2 bases and 6 bases, there was a span of 10 bases. Germline CDR1 reads SGHVS; CDR2 reads FQNEAQ. This CDR3 is 13 amino acids long. For the CDR3, the DNA is TGTGCCAGCAGCTTAAGGGGGGTTGATGGCTACACCTTC. It translates to CASSLRGVDGYTF.

Points on this clone: The same CDR3 is also encoded by other DNA sequences in this sample. The chain employs TRBV3-1 (or the pseudogene TRBV3-2) and TRBJ1-1; D remains ambiguous. This CDR3 spans 13 amino acids. The V gene lost 2 bases and the J gene lost 1 base, with 5 bases spanning the gap. Germline CDR1 LGHDT, CDR2 YNNKEL (reference sequence). The CDR3 DNA reads TGTGCCAGCAGCCAACAGAGGAACACTGAAGCTTTCTTT. Translation: CASSQQRNTEAFF.

The J gene is TRBJ1-1, the V gene TRBV2; the D gene is possibly TRBD1 (5 bases). The CDR3 is 12 amino acids. The germline V gene has CDR1 SNHLY and CDR2 FYNNEI. The CDR3 DNA reads as TGTGCTGCCAAGACAGTGAACACTGAAGCTTTCTTT. It specifies CAAKTVNTEAFF.

The rearrangement uses TRBV15 and TRBJ2-5; TRBD2 matches 13 bases. CDR3 length equals 16 residues. The trim removed 4 bases at V and 5 bases at J, leaving 7 bases unmatched. Germline V gene lookup returns CDR1 LNHNV and CDR2 YYDKDF (reference sequence). The CDR3 sequence: CATSKRRTSGGETQYF. The CDR3 nucleotides read TGTGCCACCAGCAAACGTCGGACTAGCGGGGGTGAGACCCAGTACTTC.

The V gene is TRBV11-2, the J gene TRBJ1-1, with 8 bases that match TRBD1. Germline V CDR1 and CDR2: SGHAT, FQNNGV. The CDR3 consists of 12 residues. With 3 bases clipped from V and 11 bases from J, the junction kept 5 bases outside the gene matches. The CDR3 spells CASSFSGGDAFF. CDR3 nucleotide sequence: TGTGCCAGCAGCTTCTCAGGGGGCGACGCTTTCTTT.

This chain joins TRBV4-2 and TRBJ1-3, with D maybe TRBD1 (6 bases). Germline loops: CDR1 LGHNA, CDR2 YNFKEQ. The CDR3 is made up of 17 amino acids. Deletions cut 4 bases from V and 0 bases from J, with 16 bases between. The CDR3 sequence is CASSPGGALSSGNTIYF. As DNA, the CDR3 is TGTGCCAGCAGCCCCGGGGGGGCACTGAGCTCTGGAAACACCATATATTTT.

This sequence joins TRBV4-2 and TRBJ1-6; D gene uncertain. The V gene lost 1 base and the J gene lost 3 bases, with 7 bases spanning the gap. Per the germline V gene, CDR1 is LGHNA and CDR2 is YNFKEQ. CDR3 length: 15 residues. The CDR3 is CASSQASNYNSPLHF. Written as DNA, the CDR3 is TGTGCCAGCAGCCAAGCAAGTAACTATAATTCACCCCTCCACTTT.

CDR3 bases: TGTGCCAGCAGTTACGACAAGGGCACTGAAGCTTTCTTT. It codes for CASSYDKGTEAFF. V gene TRBV6-5 combines with J gene TRBJ1-1; D unclear. Germline lookup yields CDR1 MNHEY and CDR2 SVGAGI. V was trimmed by 2 bases and J by 4 bases, leaving 8 bases between them. The CDR3 totals 13 residues.